This T cell receptor beta chain was obtained from a study of identical twins (TCRdb year 2016). Notes on the research overall: TCR alpha and beta repertoires from monozygotic twins, unrelated adults of various ages and cord blood were deep-sequenced to test whether fetal clonotypes persist. To rule out contamination, the twin experiments were replicated at different times with different library preparation protocols. Findings and caveats that apply to the study as a whole: Because the same donors could not be followed over many years, the conclusions relied on cross-sectional statistical analysis. Out-of-frame TCR alpha sharing in monozygotic twins was systematically underestimated by recombination models, whereas sharing between unrelated individuals was in agreement with the recombination models. Excess twin sharing in beta out-of-frame sequences was weaker because fewer shared sequences lowered the signal-to-noise ratio. Fewer insertions were carried by abundant cord blood beta clonotypes, a similar but weaker trend appeared in young adult naive repertoires, and no such trend appeared in memory repertoires. Out-of-frame TCR alpha sequences shared between twins showed an excess of low generation-probability sequences compared with coincidental sharing between unrelated individuals. Zero-insertion analyses could be partly confounded by invariant T cells such as MAIT and iNKT, although diverse VJ usage argued against such confounding for most clonotypes.

Library creation used 5' RACE. Sequencer: Illumina HiSeq 2000. A universal primer binding site was introduced by template switching, and a unique molecular identifier was present in the final cDNA, enabling accurate counting of TCR cDNA molecules. First-strand cDNA for TCR alpha and beta chains was synthesized from specific primers in the conserved constant-segment region. Each cDNA library was double barcoded, with a SMART-Mk sample barcode plus Illumina barcodes, to control for contamination. TruSeq adapter sequences, together with Illumina sample barcodes, were added in two successive PCR steps. The TCR alpha and beta cDNA libraries were sequenced on the Illumina HiSeq platform using custom primers. As for the authors' bioinformatics: Raw reads were processed with MiGEC to extract unique molecular identifiers, and MiXCR was used to determine CDR3 positions. For each individual, recombination models were inferred using an EM algorithm with the repgenHMM and IGoR tools. The analysis of shared clonotypes was done with the tcR package in R, with sharing normalized by the product of cloneset sizes. To study raw recombination free of thymic and clonal selection effects, out-of-frame nonproductive sequences were analyzed. TCRdb reworked the public reads: Q25 trimming with fastp, MiXCR clone assembly, productive beta chains retained. Rows are unified per CDR3 protein, each entry keeping the most common DNA and genes. Clone size and V and J calls follow TCRdb, not the original study. The sample includes approximately 890,000 distinct CDR3 sequences, with around an eighth observed a single time. The ten largest clones take up around 1.6% of the sample.

Every donor in the study was a healthy Caucasian. The twin cohort consisted of three pairs of female monozygotic twins, all aged roughly 18 to 30 years. Peripheral blood mononuclear cells were used as the source from which RNA for TCR libraries was isolated. This clonotype was found a few times. There is no known antigen for this receptor. No much larger clone is present one base from it, and per-base qualities are unavailable. CDR1 and CDR2 are drawn from the germline V gene (reference sequence): SGHNT, YYREEE. V is reduced by 0 bases and J by 5 bases, leaving a spacing of 9 bases between them. Inclusive of the bounding cysteine and phenylalanine, the CDR3 is 14 residues long. Just the 42-base CDR3 DNA is kept, in frame starting at base 1. This sample was shared with a second study, whose subject was yellow fever vaccine responses in identical twins. The second publication reports: The authors reported that the T cell response to vaccination in identical twins appeared partly convergent and partly personalized. In the study, vaccine-responding T cell clones were precisely tracked in identical twins.

This clonotype originated in a woman aged 18-29 years in good health. The rearrangement joined TRBV5-4 to TRBJ2-1, and perhaps TRBD2 as D gene, on 6 matching bases. The sequencing input was PBMCs. The CDR3 has the sequence CASSLGEANNEQFF. The bases are TGTGCCAGCAGCTTGGGGGAGGCCAACAATGAGCAGTTCTTC.